Ten or more counts support the clone carrying this T cell receptor beta chain. The data were obtained in a study of CD8+CD57+ T cells in acquired aplastic anemia. At the level of the study: Mean yield of DNA from sorted CD4+ and CD8+ cells was roughly 3.1 ug.

The CDR3 length is 14 residues. The germline V and J ends were trimmed by 5 bases and 5 bases, with 14 bases remaining between them. Germline V gene sequence: CDR1 KGHDR, CDR2 SFDVKD. TCR beta VDJ and CDR3 profiles were obtained from a genomic DNA template. A single record per CDR3 protein comes from TCRdb applying MiXCR to the reads. The sample includes around 430,000 distinct CDR3 sequences, about a third seen only once; the top ten take approximately 0.82%. The sequenced patients had an expansion of CD8+CD57+ cells seen by flow cytometry. Patients had undergone no therapy by the time their blood was sampled.

This sequence was found in a human donor with aplastic anemia. Material for sequencing was sorted CD4+, CD8+, or CD8+CD57+ T cells (not recorded which) from PBMCs. This rearrangement joins TRBV24-1 to TRBJ2-5; D call uncertain. The CDR3 here is CATSGNRAKETQYF. CDR3 sequence (DNA): TGTGCCACCAGTGGAAATAGGGCGAAGGAGACCCAGTACTTC.